This TCR beta chain was identified in a study of shared clonotypes between healthy human individuals. General observations from the study: Although depth was large, rarefaction showed that sequencing of the sorted subsets was incomplete.

Deep was the level at which the assay was run. Assay used: immunoSEQ multiplex PCR; TCRdb lists only in-frame clones, some missing. This sample carries a few million clones, roughly 90% of them seen once, and the ten largest clones take 0.37%. About this clone: The antigen is not known.

CDR1 and CDR2 from the germline V gene are GTSNPN and SVGIG (reference sequence). The CDR3 runs 16 residues. Trimming took 0 bases from V and 4 from J, leaving 16 bases between them. This TCR came from a man between 18 and 29 years old in good health. Some clones in this sample may be carry-over from other donors' samples. The material sequenced was naive CD4+ T cells from PBMCs. Specified subset: CD45RA+ positively selected. The V gene is TRBV30, the J gene TRBJ1-5, with a weak D call TRBD1 (5 bases). In DNA, the CDR3 is TGTGCCTGGAGTGTACCGTCTGGGGGTTTTAATCAGCCCCAGCATTTT. This sequence encodes CAWSVPSGGFNQPQHF.